This entry is about one TCR beta chain. The specificity of this receptor is unknown. No much larger clone is present one base from it, and per-base qualities are unavailable. V loses 5 bases of germline sequence and J loses 5 bases, and the interval between the two ends is 13 bases. In the germline V gene (reference sequence), CDR1 corresponds to LNHDA and CDR2 to SQIVND. The CDR3 measures 13 amino acids from cysteine to phenylalanine. Only the CDR3 part of the read is kept: 39 bases, read in frame from the first base. Isolated genomic DNA was used for TCRbeta deep sequencing. TCRbeta CDR3 sequencing and initial data processing were performed with the immunoSEQ assay as a commercial service. In the original analysis: Reads were demultiplexed, adapter and primer sequences removed, similar clones merged by frequency-ratio clustering, and V, D, J genes annotated with IMGT. In TCRdb, the immuneACCESS table is reduced to in-frame sequences with V and J assigned. These tables do not hold every clone; where another copy was compared, an unresolved V gene accounts for under half, and the others remain unexplained. Clone size and V and J calls were adopted from that table, with D and trimming inferred from the DNA. Present in this sample are 13,000 or so clones, around 82% of which were seen just once. Together, the top ten hold approximately 31% of the sample.

This record comes from a study of somatic mutations in T cells in chronic GVHD (dated by TCRdb to 2018 to 2020). Sorting staining used anti-CD3, anti-CD4, anti-CD8 and a Vbeta20 antibody from the IOTest Beta Mark kit on a FACSAria III, with purity above 98%. Peripheral blood was collected in sodium heparin tubes and mononuclear cells were isolated by Ficoll-Paque PLUS density gradient centrifugation. Before TCRbeta deep sequencing, the CD4+ Vbeta20+, CD4+ Vbeta20-, and CD8+ T cell fractions were FACS-sorted. The sequence was obtained from a male patient aged 50 or older with chronic graft-versus-host disease. In patients who had a transplant, some T cells may come from the graft donor. The material sequenced was Vbeta20-negative CD4+ T cells from blood. The cell subset or site label corresponds to: CD4+ T cells sorted as TCR Vbeta20 negative by flow cytometry. The sequence joins TRBV19 to TRBJ2-7; the D gene is perhaps TRBD2, on 6 matching bases. CDR3 region: CASSAQGGNEQYF. At the DNA level, the sequence is TGTGCCAGTAGTGCCCAGGGAGGCAACGAGCAGTACTTC.